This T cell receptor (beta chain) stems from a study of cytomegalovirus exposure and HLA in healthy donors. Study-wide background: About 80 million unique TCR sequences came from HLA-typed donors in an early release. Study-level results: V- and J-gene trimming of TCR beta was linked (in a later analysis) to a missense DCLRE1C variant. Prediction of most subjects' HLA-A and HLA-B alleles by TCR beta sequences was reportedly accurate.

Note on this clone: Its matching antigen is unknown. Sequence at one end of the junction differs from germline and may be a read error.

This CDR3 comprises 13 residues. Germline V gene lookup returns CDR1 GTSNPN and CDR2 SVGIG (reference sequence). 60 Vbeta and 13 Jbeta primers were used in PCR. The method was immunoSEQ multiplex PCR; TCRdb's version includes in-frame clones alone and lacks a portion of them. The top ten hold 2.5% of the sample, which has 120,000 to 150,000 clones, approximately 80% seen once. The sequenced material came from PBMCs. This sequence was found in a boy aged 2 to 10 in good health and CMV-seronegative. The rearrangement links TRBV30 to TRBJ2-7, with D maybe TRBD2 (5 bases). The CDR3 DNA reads TGTGCCGGGAGATATTTCTCTTGGAGCGAGCAGTACTTC. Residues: CAGRYFSWSEQYF.